Shown below are 25 T cell receptor beta chains from a single sample sequenced in a study of Graves' ophthalmopathy and Graves' hyperthyroidism. Amplified TCR beta CDR3 regions were obtained using RNA transcripts as template. First-round RT-PCR relied on HTBI primers, and a second-round multiplex PCR came next. Using its own MiXCR run on the multiplex PCR reads, TCRdb lists one record per CDR3 protein. In the table there are about 480,000 distinct CDR3 sequences, approximately 15% of which are singletons. Sequencing was carried out using blood. The receptors were sampled from a woman aged 25 to 39 with Graves' ophthalmopathy.

This clonotype was seen at least ten times. This chain connects TRBV24-1 to TRBJ1-5; possible D gene TRBD1, 5 bases. V was clipped by 5 bases and J by 1 base, with 8 bases between them. Looked up from germline, CDR1 is KGHDR and CDR2 is SFDVKD. This CDR3 is 14 amino acids long. The CDR3 region is CATSGGDSNQPQHF. The CDR3 DNA is TGTGCCACCAGTGGTGGGGACAGCAATCAGCCCCAGCATTTT.

The rearrangement links TRBV29-1 to TRBJ2-4, with 14 bases identical to TRBD2. V lost 7 bases and J lost 1; bases outside the gene matches: 15. Per germline, CDR1 SQVTM and CDR2 ANQGSEA. CDR3 length: 19 residues. CDR3 amino acids: CSGIRGLAGVLEAKNIQYF. Written as DNA, the CDR3 is TGCAGCGGGATCAGGGGACTAGCGGGAGTTTTAGAGGCCAAAAACATTCAGTACTTC.

This clonotype was seen only a few times. J is TRBJ2-7 and V is TRBV2; D gene ambiguous. The V and J ends lost 6 bases and 3 bases respectively, with 9 bases between them. Germline assignment: CDR1 SNHLY and CDR2 FYNNEI. This CDR3 is 12 amino acids long. CDR3 region: CASRPQRYEQYF. The DNA for the CDR3 is TGTGCCAGCAGACCTCAACGCTACGAGCAGTACTTC. Together with reference TRBV2 and TRBJ2-7, the CDR3 gives the full variable domain: EPEVTQTPSHQVTQMGQEVILRCVPISNHLYFYWYRQILGQKVEFLVSFYNNEISEKSEIFDDQFSVERPDGSNFTLKIRSTKLEDSAMYFCASRPQRYEQYFGPGTRLTVT.

The V call is TRBV6-5, the J call TRBJ2-7; 11 bases align to TRBD1. The CDR3 extends over 15 amino acids. Trimming took 2 bases from V and 2 from J; bases not matched to a gene: 2. Germline values: CDR1 MNHEY, CDR2 SVGAGI. DNA of the CDR3: TGTGCCAGCAGTTACGAGGGACAGGGGGCCTACGAGCAGTACTTC. Protein: CASSYEGQGAYEQYF.

Ten or more counts support this clonotype. The rearrangement joins TRBV15 to TRBJ1-2; D perhaps matches TRBD1 (5 bases). The germline V gene encodes CDR1 LNHNV and CDR2 YYDKDF (reference sequence). There are 15 residues in the CDR3. Trimming removed 2 bases at V and 8 bases at J, with 18 bases between. The CDR3 nucleotides are TGTGCCACCAGCAGACCAACGGGACCAAGAGGGGGCTACACCTTC. This translates into CATSRPTGPRGGYTF. Drawing the rest from reference TRBV15 and TRBJ1-2, the complete variable domain is DAMVIQNPRYQVTQFGKPVTLSCSQTLNHNVMYWYQQKSSQAPKLLFHYYDKDFNNEADTPDNFQSRRPNTSFCFLDIRSPGLGDTAMYLCATSRPTGPRGGYTFGSGTRLTVV.

The CDR3 DNA reads as TGTGCCAGCAGTGAAACAGGGCTCACTGAAGCTTTCTTT. Translating gives CASSETGLTEAFF. The genes are TRBV6-1 and TRBJ1-1; D is perhaps TRBD1 (6 bases). V lost 2 bases and J 4 bases, leaving 8 bases between the germline ends. This CDR3 spans 13 amino acids. Germline CDR1 MNHNS, CDR2 SASEGT.

This clonotype was counted at least ten times. This chain joins TRBV6-2 or TRBV6-3 and TRBJ2-7; D gene unclear. V lost 2 bases and J 2 bases, leaving 10 bases between the germline ends. CDR3 length equals 14 residues. In germline, CDR1 is MNHEY, CDR2 SVGEGT. CDR3 region: CASSYTATPYEQYF. CDR3 coding DNA: TGTGCCAGCAGTTACACGGCAACACCCTACGAGCAGTACTTC.

This clonotype was detected many times. This chain uses TRBV2 with TRBJ1-1; no reliable D call. The germline V gene has CDR1 SNHLY and CDR2 FYNNEI. V gave up 3 bases and J gave up 0 bases, with 8 bases separating them. CDR3 length: 14 residues. The CDR3 coding sequence is TGTGCCAGCAGTGAGAGCCGGATGAACACTGAAGCTTTCTTT. This translates into CASSESRMNTEAFF.

This clonotype has a count of ten or more. The chain couples TRBV19 to TRBJ1-2; D unclear. Germline CDR1 reads LNHDA; CDR2 reads SQIVND (reference sequence). Trimming removed 7 bases from V and 3 bases from J, with 9 bases in between. This CDR3 comprises 12 residues. The CDR3, as DNA: TGTGCCAGTATTGGGGAAGACTATGGCTACACCTTC. Translation gives CASIGEDYGYTF. Based on the CDR3 plus reference TRBV19 and TRBJ1-2, the full variable domain is DGGITQSPKYLFRKEGQNVTLSCEQNLNHDAMYWYRQDPGQGLRLIYYSQIVNDFQKGDIAEGYSVSREKKESFPLTVTSAQKNPTAFYLCASIGEDYGYTFGSGTRLTVV.

This clonotype was seen many times. One end of the junction is discordant with germline, which a read error may explain. This chain links TRBV30 with TRBJ2-5; D is unresolved. Looked up from germline, CDR1 is GTSNPN and CDR2 is SVGIG (reference sequence). This CDR3 spans 11 amino acids. Here the CDR3 reads CAWRDQETQHF. CDR3 coding DNA: TGTGCCTGGAGGGACCAAGAGACCCAGCACTTC.

This clonotype was recorded only once. The J gene is TRBJ1-5, the V gene TRBV12-3 or TRBV12-4; D is ambiguous. The CDR3 consists of 11 residues. Trimming removed 8 bases from V and 6 bases from J, with 8 bases in between. The CDR3 here is CASGSAQPQHF. The CDR3 nucleotides are TGTGCCAGCGGATCGGCTCAGCCCCAGCATTTT.

This clonotype was observed at least ten times. The chain joins TRBV4-1 to TRBJ1-1; D is undetermined. The CDR3 totals 15 residues. Germline lookup yields CDR1 MGHRA and CDR2 YSYEKL. V lost 0 bases and J 4 bases, leaving 12 bases between the germline ends. The DNA for the CDR3 is TGCGCCAGCAGCCAAGATAGCCTTTATAGCACTGAAGCTTTCTTT. Residues: CASSQDSLYSTEAFF.

This clonotype occurred many times. For the CDR3, the DNA is TGCAGTGCTTTTTCGGGACGGTACAATCAGCCCCAGCATTTT. This translates into CSAFSGRYNQPQHF. V and J are TRBV20-1 and TRBJ1-5; tentatively, D is TRBD1 (5 bases). Trimming took 5 bases from V and 3 from J, leaving 14 bases between them. This CDR3 has 14 residues. CDR1 and CDR2 (germline): DFQATT, SNEGSKA (reference sequence).

Ten or more counts support this clonotype. V usage is TRBV30 and J usage is TRBJ2-7; D remains ambiguous. This CDR3 has 12 residues. CDR1 is GTSNPN and CDR2 is SVGIG in the germline V gene (reference sequence). V lost 2 bases to trimming and J lost 0 bases, with 5 bases between them. In DNA, the CDR3 is TGTGCCTGGAGTCCGCGCTCCTACGAGCAGTACTTC. Translation: CAWSPRSYEQYF.

This clonotype has ten or more counts. CDR3 residues: CASSVESGGETQYF. In nucleotides, the CDR3 is TGTGCCAGCAGCGTAGAGTCAGGTGGAGAGACCCAGTACTTC. This chain links TRBV9 with TRBJ2-5; unclear D gene. This CDR3 comprises 14 residues. Germline assignment: CDR1 SGDLS and CDR2 YYNGEE. Deletions cut 0 bases from V and 4 bases from J, with 10 bases between.

This clonotype has a handful of counts. This rearrangement joins TRBV5-1 to TRBJ2-1; perhaps TRBD2 as D (5 bases). The CDR3 runs to 13 residues. Germline V gene data show CDR1 as SGHRS and CDR2 as YFSETQ. V dropped 0 bases and J dropped 8 bases, with 9 bases sitting between them. Here the CDR3 reads CASSLARDHEQFF. The CDR3 nucleotides read TGCGCCAGCAGCTTGGCGAGGGATCATGAGCAGTTCTTC.

This clonotype was recorded many times. The chain employs TRBV19 and TRBJ1-1; D is ambiguous. CDR1 and CDR2 from the germline V gene are LNHDA and SQIVND (reference sequence). The germline V and J ends were trimmed by 2 bases and 6 bases, with 13 bases remaining between them. The CDR3 has 14 amino acids. CDR3 sequence: CASSIFGERSEAFF. CDR3 DNA: TGTGCCAGTAGTATATTCGGGGAAAGGTCTGAAGCTTTCTTT.

This clonotype was recorded at least ten times. This chain connects TRBV19 to TRBJ1-1; D ambiguous. Germline V gene sequence: CDR1 LNHDA, CDR2 SQIVND (reference sequence). This CDR3 has 13 amino acids. V lost 6 bases to trimming and J lost 7 bases, with 15 bases between them. CDR3 in amino acids: CASSRVAGYEAFF. In DNA, the CDR3 is TGTGCCAGTAGCCGAGTCGCCGGATATGAAGCTTTCTTT.

This clonotype appeared many times. The CDR3 DNA reads as TGTGCCAGCAGTGTAACAGGGGGCCGGGACGAGCAGTACTTC. This gives the protein CASSVTGGRDEQYF. The rearrangement joins TRBV2 to TRBJ2-7, with 9 nucleotides matching TRBD1. The CDR3 consists of 14 residues. Per the germline V gene, CDR1 is SNHLY and CDR2 is FYNNEI. Trimming cost V 4 bases and J 5 bases; bases outside gene matches: 6.

There are many counts of this clonotype. This chain connects TRBV12-3 or TRBV12-4 to TRBJ2-5, with 7 bases that match TRBD1. The CDR3 sequence is 16 residues long. The ends lost 2 bases at V and 5 bases at J; junction bases unmatched: 11. CDR3 residues: CASSLLLTGLVETQYF. CDR3 sequence (DNA): TGTGCCAGCAGTTTACTTCTGACAGGGTTAGTGGAGACCCAGTACTTC.

The table lists this clonotype with many counts. The rearrangement joins TRBV28 to TRBJ2-7; D uncertain. Trimming stripped 6 bases from V and 2 bases from J, with 11 bases between. The CDR3 contains 13 residues. Germline assignment: CDR1 MDHEN and CDR2 SYDVKM. The CDR3 is CASRGADTYEQYF. As DNA, the CDR3 is TGTGCCAGCAGAGGCGCAGACACCTACGAGCAGTACTTC.

This clonotype was recorded many times. The gene calls are TRBV12-3 or TRBV12-4 and TRBJ1-6; TRBD1 agrees at 7 bases. The V gene end was trimmed by 3 bases and the J gene end by 6 bases; junction bases not matched to a gene: 5. CDR3 length: 15 residues. This CDR3 reads CASSLGGGGNSPLHF. CDR3 DNA: TGTGCCAGCAGTTTGGGAGGGGGCGGTAATTCACCCCTCCACTTT.

This clonotype was seen a handful of times. The V and J genes are TRBV20-1 and TRBJ2-7, with TRBD2 matching over 11 bases. V lost 6 bases, J lost 0 bases, and 7 bases stayed unmatched. Germline lookup yields CDR1 DFQATT and CDR2 SNEGSKA (reference sequence). The CDR3 is 15 amino acids. The CDR3 protein is CSAAGLAGASYEQYF. CDR3 in DNA: TGCAGTGCGGCAGGACTAGCGGGCGCCTCCTACGAGCAGTACTTC.

V is TRBV7-2 and J is TRBJ2-5, with a weak D call TRBD1 (6 bases). The germline gives CDR1 SGHTA, CDR2 FQGNSA. V was shortened by 11 bases and J by 0 bases, with 13 bases between the two germline ends. This CDR3 is 13 amino acids long. The CDR3 bases are TGTGCCTCGTCGCAGGGGCACCAAGAGACCCAGTACTTC. It encodes CASSQGHQETQYF.

This clonotype was seen at least ten times. The chain joins TRBV20-1 to TRBJ2-5, with D perhaps matching TRBD2 (5 bases). CDR3 length: 14 amino acids. V lost 1 base and J 2 bases, leaving 11 bases between the germline ends. The germline CDR1 and CDR2 sequences are DFQATT and SNEGSKA (reference sequence). CDR3 sequence reads: CSARGGESQETQYF. CDR3 nucleotides: TGCAGTGCTAGAGGGGGAGAGTCACAAGAGACCCAGTACTTC.